The 25 T cell receptor beta chains reported below all come from one sample, sequenced in a study of shared clonotypes between healthy human individuals (dated by TCRdb to the early 2020s). Preparation of the library involved the immunoSEQ multiplex PCR assay. TCRdb stores this immuneACCESS table with in-frame sequences only. Part of the clones is absent; in the studies checked, under half of the shortfall reflects unresolved V genes, and no reason is known for the rest. This sample is represented by some 2,400,000 clones; about 94% of them were singletons. The ten top clones hold around 0.13% of the sample. Sequencing was carried out using naive CD4+ T cells sorted from blood. The meaning of the sample's cell subset or site label: CD45RA+ positively selected. The source of these receptors is a man in his late teens or twenties in good health.

The J gene is TRBJ2-3, the V gene TRBV27, with 7 bases that match TRBD2. The V gene's germline CDR1 is MNHEY and CDR2 SMNVEV (reference sequence). The V and J ends lost 4 bases and 4 bases, in that order; junction bases with no gene match: 11. This CDR3 is 16 amino acids long. The CDR3 here is CASSYRLARAADTQYF. CDR3 nucleotide sequence: TGTGCCAGCAGTTATAGACTAGCTCGAGCGGCAGATACGCAGTATTTT.

V gene TRBV5-6 combines with J gene TRBJ2-1; D gene uncertain. CDR1 and CDR2 from the germline V gene are SGHDT and YYEEEE. V gave up 1 base and J gave up 9 bases, with 20 bases separating them. There are 16 residues in the CDR3. CDR3 region: CASSLPRVGLQFEQFF. CDR3 DNA sequence: TGTGCCAGCAGCTTGCCCCGGGTTGGGCTACAATTTGAGCAGTTCTTC.

The V gene is TRBV18, the J gene TRBJ1-2, with TRBD1 as a possible D gene (6 bases). In germline, CDR1 is KGHSH, CDR2 LQKENI. Between the trimmed V and J ends, which lost 3 bases and 2 bases, there was a span of 13 bases. This CDR3 is 15 amino acids long. CDR3 amino acids: CASSPAGEANYGYTF. CDR3 DNA: TGTGCCAGCTCACCGGCAGGGGAGGCCAACTATGGCTACACCTTC.

This clone was recorded once. The chain joins TRBV5-1 to TRBJ2-3, with D unclear. V dropped 3 bases and J dropped 1 base, with 9 bases sitting between them. The CDR3 has 14 residues. The germline gives CDR1 SGHRS, CDR2 YFSETQ. The CDR3 DNA reads TGCGCCAGCAGCTCCAGCGCGGGCACAGATACGCAGTATTTT. Protein product: CASSSSAGTDTQYF.

This sequence joins TRBV6-5 and TRBJ1-2, with 9 bases matching TRBD1. Germline CDR1 reads MNHEY; CDR2 reads SVGAGI. The CDR3 covers 15 residues. Unmatched junction bases numbered 9, after V lost 5 bases and J lost 5 bases. The CDR3 spells CASSLGTGKGYGYTF. The CDR3 nucleotides read TGTGCCAGCAGTCTCGGGACAGGGAAAGGGTATGGCTACACCTTC.

Note on this clone: Germline and junction disagree at one end, which may indicate a read error. The gene calls are TRBV7-7 and TRBJ2-5, with 12 nucleotides matching TRBD2. Germline V lookup: CDR1 SSHAT, CDR2 FNYEAQ (reference sequence). This CDR3 contains 15 residues. The CDR3 sequence is CASSKLAGGQETQYF. The CDR3 DNA is TGTGCTAGCAGCAAACTAGCGGGGGGCCAAGAGACCCAGTACTTC.

This chain uses TRBV10-3 with TRBJ2-2; 10 bases are a match to TRBD2. Germline loops: CDR1 ENHRY, CDR2 SYGVKD. The CDR3 spans 16 residues. With V trimmed by 7 bases and J by 2 bases, 7 bases remained unmatched. The CDR3 nucleotides read TGTGCCATCAACTATAGCGGGGGGAGAAACACCGGGGAGCTGTTTTTT. It translates to CAINYSGGRNTGELFF.

In regard to this clone: Other DNA sequences in this sample translate to the same CDR3. V usage is TRBV5-1 and J usage is TRBJ1-3, with a weak D call TRBD1 (5 bases). V lost 0 bases to trimming and J lost 4 bases, with 8 bases between them. This CDR3 has 14 residues. Per germline, CDR1 SGHRS and CDR2 YFSETQ. The CDR3 spells CASSLGGVGNTIYF. DNA for the CDR3: TGCGCCAGCAGCTTGGGAGGGGTCGGAAACACCATATATTTT.

The chain employs TRBV6-5 and TRBJ2-1; 9 bases align to TRBD1. Germline V lookup: CDR1 MNHEY, CDR2 SVGAGI. V shed 10 bases, J shed 10 bases, and the junction held 17 bases outside the gene matches. This CDR3 comprises 15 residues. The CDR3 protein is CATSFQRSTGGEQFF. CDR3 DNA: TGTGCCACCTCATTCCAACGTTCTACAGGGGGCGAGCAGTTCTTC.

This clone was counted a single time. V gene TRBV28 combines with J gene TRBJ2-7; D remains ambiguous. V gave up 4 bases and J gave up 3 bases, with 10 bases separating them. The CDR3 contains 13 residues. Germline V gives CDR1 MDHEN, CDR2 SYDVKM. The CDR3 is CASSSPSLYEQYF. CDR3 DNA: TGTGCCAGCAGTTCGCCGTCCCTCTACGAGCAGTACTTC.

The chain has TRBV7-9 and TRBJ2-7; possible D gene TRBD2, 5 bases. The germline gives CDR1 SEHNR, CDR2 FQNEAQ (reference sequence). The CDR3 runs to 15 residues. Between the trimmed V and J ends, which lost 5 bases and 0 bases, there was a span of 14 bases. Here the CDR3 DNA reads TGTGCCAGCAGCACCGGGGAAAAACCCTCCTACGAGCAGTACTTC. This translates into CASSTGEKPSYEQYF.

Concerning this clone: The sample carries other DNA sequences with the same CDR3. The chain combines TRBV5-1 with TRBJ2-3; D unclear. CDR1 SGHRS and CDR2 YFSETQ come from the germline V gene. The germline V and J ends were trimmed by 1 base and 0 bases, with 9 bases remaining between them. The CDR3 consists of 15 residues. The CDR3 DNA is TGCGCCAGCAGCTTGCCAGGACCGAGCACAGATACGCAGTATTTT. Protein: CASSLPGPSTDTQYF. Filled out from reference TRBV5-1 and TRBJ2-3, the complete variable domain reads KAGVTQTPRYLIKTRGQQVTLSCSPISGHRSVSWYQQTPGQGLQFLFEYFSETQRNKGNFPGRFSGRQFSNSRSEMNVSTLELGDSALYLCASSLPGPSTDTQYFGPGTRLTVL.

The chain links TRBV10-2 to TRBJ2-1; a weak D match, TRBD1 (5 bases). From germline, CDR1 is WSHSY and CDR2 SAAADI. The CDR3 totals 13 residues. The V end lost 4 bases, the J end lost 7 bases, and 11 bases lay between the germline ends. CDR3 sequence: CASSGQGSNEQFF. In nucleotides, the CDR3 is TGCGCCAGCAGTGGGCAGGGCTCTAATGAGCAGTTCTTC.

This chain joins TRBV5-5 and TRBJ1-3, with D tentatively TRBD1 (5 bases). V lost 1 base and J 4 bases, leaving 18 bases between the germline ends. The CDR3 is 17 amino acids. Per germline, CDR1 SGHKS and CDR2 YYEKEE (reference sequence). The CDR3 DNA is TGTGCCAGCAGCTTGCAGTCCCACGGCAGGGAGGGAAACACCATATATTTT. Protein sequence: CASSLQSHGREGNTIYF.

The V and J genes are TRBV28 and TRBJ1-5, with D perhaps matching TRBD1 (6 bases). Per germline, CDR1 MDHEN and CDR2 SYDVKM. CDR3 size: 15 residues. The germline V and J ends were trimmed by 5 bases and 10 bases, with 21 bases remaining between them. The CDR3 DNA follows: TGTGCCAGCAGTCTCGCCGGTGGCAGGGGCAGCCCCCAGCATTTT. It codes for CASSLAGGRGSPQHF.

The genes are TRBV27 and TRBJ2-1, with 12 bases that match TRBD2. With 2 bases clipped from V and 7 bases from J, the junction kept 6 bases outside the gene matches. CDR1 MNHEY and CDR2 SMNVEV come from the germline V gene (reference sequence). This CDR3 has 16 residues. As DNA, the CDR3 is TGTGCCAGCAGTTTAACCGGACTAGCGGGACGAAATGAGCAGTTCTTC. It codes for CASSLTGLAGRNEQFF.

The V call is TRBV5-1, the J call TRBJ1-2, with 7 bases fitting TRBD1. In germline, CDR1 is SGHRS, CDR2 YFSETQ. The CDR3 runs 16 residues. V was clipped by 0 bases and J by 2 bases; unmatched bases: 7. For the CDR3, the DNA is TGCGCCAGCAGCTTGGCCGGCAGGGGGAGGAACTATGGCTACACCTTC. This gives the protein CASSLAGRGRNYGYTF.

The chain has TRBV5-6 and TRBJ2-7, with D hard to call. Looked up from germline, CDR1 is SGHDT and CDR2 is YYEEEE. The CDR3 is 14 amino acids. V shed 0 bases and J shed 3 bases, with 10 bases lying between them. The CDR3 loop is CASSLGRIGYEQYF. The CDR3 DNA reads TGTGCCAGCAGCTTGGGGCGGATTGGCTACGAGCAGTACTTC.

V and J are TRBV7-2 and TRBJ2-7, with 12 bases aligning to TRBD2. CDR1 SGHTA and CDR2 FQGNSA come from the germline V gene. Unmatched junction bases numbered 4, after V lost 3 bases and J lost 4 bases. The CDR3 sequence is 15 residues long. This CDR3 reads CASSFGLAGKYEQYF. As DNA, the CDR3 is TGTGCCAGCAGCTTCGGACTAGCGGGAAAGTACGAGCAGTACTTC.

This chain uses TRBV30 with TRBJ2-5, with D perhaps matching TRBD2 (5 bases). The CDR3 spans 13 residues. The ends were cut back, 3 bases at V and 1 base at J, with 9 bases in the middle. Germline lookup yields CDR1 GTSNPN and CDR2 SVGIG (reference sequence). The CDR3 spells CAWSRLLQETQYF. The CDR3 coding sequence is TGTGCCTGGAGCCGACTACTCCAAGAGACCCAGTACTTC.

The chain recombines TRBV9 with TRBJ2-3, with D possibly matching TRBD1 (5 bases). V was shortened by 0 bases and J by 1 base, with 12 bases between the two germline ends. The germline gives CDR1 SGDLS, CDR2 YYNGEE. The CDR3 has 16 amino acids. The CDR3 nucleotides read TGTGCCAGCAGCGTAGTTCCTACAGGAGGCACAGATACGCAGTATTTT. It encodes CASSVVPTGGTDTQYF. Together with reference TRBV9 and TRBJ2-3, the CDR3 gives the full variable domain: DSGVTQTPKHLITATGQRVTLRCSPRSGDLSVYWYQQSLDQGLQFLIQYYNGEERAKGNILERFSAQQFPDLHSELNLSSLELGDSALYFCASSVVPTGGTDTQYFGPGTRLTVL.

On this clone itself: The identical CDR3 is also encoded by other nucleotide sequences in the sample. The chain carries TRBV10-3 and TRBJ2-7; D gene unclear. The CDR3 spans 11 residues. Trimming stripped 6 bases from V and 0 bases from J, with 3 bases between. The germline V gene has CDR1 ENHRY and CDR2 SYGVKD. CDR3 protein: CAIRSSYEQYF. The CDR3 DNA is TGTGCCATCAGAAGCTCCTACGAGCAGTACTTC.

The J gene is TRBJ1-2, the V gene TRBV7-6; 8 bases are a match to TRBD1. V lost 2 bases and J lost 6; bases outside the gene matches: 11. This CDR3 region has 16 residues. Germline V CDR1 and CDR2: SGHVS, FNYEAQ. The CDR3 DNA reads TGTGCCAGCAGCTTACAGTTCGCAGACAGGGGAGATGGCTACACCTTC. It codes for CASSLQFADRGDGYTF.

For the CDR3, the DNA is TGTGCCAGTAGTACGTCTGCTGTCAGCTCCTACGAGCAGTACTTC. Translating it yields CASSTSAVSSYEQYF. The chain uses TRBV19 and TRBJ2-7; the D is unclear. This CDR3 is built from 15 residues. Germline V gene data show CDR1 as LNHDA and CDR2 as SQIVND (reference sequence). Trimming cost V 4 bases and J 0 bases, with 13 bases left between them. Supplemented by reference TRBV19 and TRBJ2-7, the full variable domain reads DGGITQSPKYLFRKEGQNVTLSCEQNLNHDAMYWYRQDPGQGLRLIYYSQIVNDFQKGDIAEGYSVSREKKESFPLTVTSAQKNPTAFYLCASSTSAVSSYEQYFGPGTRLTVT.

This rearrangement joins TRBV28 to TRBJ2-7; TRBD2 is a possible D gene (6 bases). V dropped 5 bases and J dropped 3 bases, with 23 bases sitting between them. The germline V gene encodes CDR1 MDHEN and CDR2 SYDVKM. The CDR3 length is 17 residues. The CDR3 region is CASSAAGGQVGLYEQYF. CDR3 coding DNA: TGTGCCAGCAGTGCAGCGGGTGGGCAGGTGGGACTCTACGAGCAGTACTTC.